This is a list of T cell receptor beta chains from one sample in a study of T cell repertoires in cytomegalovirus infection. MiXCR, applied by TCRdb to the reads, yields one record per CDR3 protein. Of around 500,000 distinct CDR3 sequences listed, about 44% are singletons. These receptors have no known antigen. The starting material was cultured PBMCs, obtained from culture after CMV antigen stimulation. The receptors originated from a human donor in good health (CMV status not recorded). Some clones in this sample may be carry-over from other donors' samples. The CDR3 runs from the conserved cysteine through the conserved F or W. A D gene is named only where the DNA matches it firmly. Part of the rows lack a size; the others show once, few, many or a class for expanded clones.

V gene	clone size	J gene	D gene	CDR3 length	CDR3 protein	CDR3 DNA
TRBV6-1	.	TRBJ2-7	TRBD2	14	CASSSTSSTYEQYF	TGTGCCAGCAGTTCGACTAGCAGTACCTACGAGCAGTACTTC
TRBV6-1	few	TRBJ1-2	.	15	CASSLARGAVYGYTF	TGTGCCAGCAGCCTAGCCCGGGGGGCGGTCTATGGCTACACCTTC
TRBV6-1	many	TRBJ2-7	TRBD1	14	CASSRQGSSYEQYF	TGTGCCAGCAGCAGACAGGGGAGCTCCTACGAGCAGTACTTC
TRBV7-2	many	TRBJ1-4	TRBD1	16	CASSYRRDRGHEKLFF	TGTGCCAGCAGCTACAGAAGGGACAGGGGGCATGAAAAACTGTTTTTT
TRBV10-3	.	TRBJ1-6	.	14	CAISAGTFVSPLHF	TGTGCCATCAGTGCCGGGACATTTGTTTCACCCCTCCACTTT
TRBV10-3	.	TRBJ1-2	.	14	CAISDYDRKQGYTF	TGTGCCATCAGTGACTATGACAGAAAGCAAGGCTACACCTTC
TRBV7-2	.	TRBJ2-5	TRBD2	15	CASSSTSGRDETQYF	TGTGCCAGCAGCTCTACTAGCGGGAGGGACGAGACCCAGTACTTC
TRBV7-2	many	TRBJ2-7	.	17	CASSLVVVPGVSYEQYF	TGTGCCAGCAGCTTAGTGGTAGTGCCAGGGGTTTCATACGAGCAGTACTTC
TRBV6-5	.	TRBJ2-1	.	15	CASRLDGLPLGEQFF	TGTGCCAGCAGATTGGACGGCCTACCCTTGGGGGAGCAGTTCTTC
TRBV7-8	many	TRBJ1-4	.	13	CASRRGGAEKLFF	TGTGCCAGCAGGAGAGGAGGTGCTGAAAAACTGTTTTTT
TRBV19	.	TRBJ2-7	TRBD1	17	CASSVSPGQVSTYEQYF	TGTGCCAGTAGTGTCTCACCGGGACAGGTTTCGACCTACGAGCAGTACTTC
TRBV19	few	TRBJ1-5	TRBD1	15	CASSITGAYNQPQHF	TGTGCCAGTAGTATCACAGGGGCTTACAATCAGCCCCAGCATTTT
TRBV28	.	TRBJ1-2	.	9	CASGGGYTF	TGTGCCAGTGGGGGGGGCTACACCTTC